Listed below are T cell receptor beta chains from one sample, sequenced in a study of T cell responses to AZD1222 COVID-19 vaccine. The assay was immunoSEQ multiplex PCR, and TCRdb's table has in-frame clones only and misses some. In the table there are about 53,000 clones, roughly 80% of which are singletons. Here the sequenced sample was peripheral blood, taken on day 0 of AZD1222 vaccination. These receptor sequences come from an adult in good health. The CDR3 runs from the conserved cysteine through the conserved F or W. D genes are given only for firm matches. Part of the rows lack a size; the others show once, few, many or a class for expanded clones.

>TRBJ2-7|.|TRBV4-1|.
TGCGCCAGCAGCCAAGAAAAGGTCCAAGCGGGCGCCTACGAGCAGTACTTC
CASSQEKVQAGAYEQYF
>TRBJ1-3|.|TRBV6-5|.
TGTGCCAGCAGCCGATCAAGTGAATCTGGAAACACCATATATTTT
CASSRSSESGNTIYF
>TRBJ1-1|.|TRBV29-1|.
TGCAGCGTTGTTGGGACGAACACTGAAGCTTTCTTT
CSVVGTNTEAFF
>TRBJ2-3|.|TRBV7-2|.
TGTGCCAGCAGCTTAGCTATAGCAGATACGCAGTATTTT
CASSLAIADTQYF
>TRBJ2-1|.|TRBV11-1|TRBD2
TGTGCCAGCAGCTCGACCGGGACTAGCGGGAGCTATGAGCAGTTCTTC
CASSSTGTSGSYEQFF
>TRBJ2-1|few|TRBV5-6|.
TGTGCCAGCAGCCGGACCAGAAATGAGCAGTTCTTC
CASSRTRNEQFF
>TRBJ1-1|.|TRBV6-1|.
TGTGCCAGCAGTGAAGCCGCTGGCAGTTTGGGCACTGAAGCTTTCTTT
CASSEAAGSLGTEAFF
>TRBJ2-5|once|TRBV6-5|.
TGTGCCAGCCCTCAGGGGGGGCTTCCCCCCGGGACCCAGTACTTC
CASPQGGLPPGTQYF
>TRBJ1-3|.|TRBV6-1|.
TGTGCCAGCAGTGATCAAGGCTTTTCTGGAAACACCATATATTTT
CASSDQGFSGNTIYF
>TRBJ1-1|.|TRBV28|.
TGTGCCAGCAGTACGGGGACTGGCGCGAACACTGAAGCTTTCTTT
CASSTGTGANTEAFF
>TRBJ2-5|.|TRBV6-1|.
TGTGCCAGCAGTGAAATTATAGGAACTGGACATTCAGAGACCCAGTACTTC
CASSEIIGTGHSETQYF
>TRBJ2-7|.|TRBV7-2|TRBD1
TGTGCCAGCAGCATAACAGGGGGCCCCTACGAGCAGTACTTC
CASSITGGPYEQYF
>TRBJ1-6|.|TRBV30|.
TGTGCCTGGACCCCCTCCGGACCTTATAATTCACCCCTCCACTTT
CAWTPSGPYNSPLHF
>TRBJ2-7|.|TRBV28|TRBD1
TGTGCCAGCAGGGAATGGACAGGGGGCTTGGAGCAGCAGTACTTC
CASREWTGGLEQQYF
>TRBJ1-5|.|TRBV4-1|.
TGCGCCAGCAGCCAAGGTATAACGAGACAGAATCAGCCCCAGCATTTT
CASSQGITRQNQPQHF
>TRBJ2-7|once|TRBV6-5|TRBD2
TGTGCCAGCGGCCACCCTAGCGGGACATACGAGCAGTACTTC
CASGHPSGTYEQYF
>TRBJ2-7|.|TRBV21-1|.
TGTGCCAGCAGCAAACCGGGACAGGGAGGATACGAGCAGTACTTC
CASSKPGQGGYEQYF
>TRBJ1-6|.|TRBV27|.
TGTGCCAGCAGTTACGATGGGGCAGGGGATGATTCACCCCTCCACTTT
CASSYDGAGDDSPLHF
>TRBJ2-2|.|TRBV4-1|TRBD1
TGCGCCAGCAGCCAAGATCGGGACAGTGGGAACACCGGGGAGCTGTTTTTT
CASSQDRDSGNTGELFF
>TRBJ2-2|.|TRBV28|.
TGTGCCAGCGAACCTCCGACCGCGAACACCGGGGAGCTGTTTTTT
CASEPPTANTGELFF
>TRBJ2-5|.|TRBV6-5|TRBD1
TGTGCCAGCAGACTCGGACAGGGGGAGACCCAGTACTTC
CASRLGQGETQYF
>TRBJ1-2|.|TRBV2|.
TGTGCCAGCGGAGCCACCCGGGGTGGTGATACCTTC
CASGATRGGDTF
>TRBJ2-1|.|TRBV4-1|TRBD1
TGCGCCAGCAGCCCATTCCGGGACAGCAACAATGAGCAGTTCTTC
CASSPFRDSNNEQFF
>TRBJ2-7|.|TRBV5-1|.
TGCGCCAGCAGCGTGCCTGAATCTAACGACGAGCAGTACTTC
CASSVPESNDEQYF
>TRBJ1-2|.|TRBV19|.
TGTGCCAGTAGTATCAAGGGGTTGAGCTATGGCTACACCTTC
CASSIKGLSYGYTF
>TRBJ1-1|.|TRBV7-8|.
TGTGCCAGCAGCTTAGTCGGGGGGGAGAACACTGAAGCTTTCTTT
CASSLVGGENTEAFF
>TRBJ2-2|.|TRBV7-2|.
TGTGCCAGCAGCACGGGTTCGAACACCGGGGAGCTGTTTTTT
CASSTGSNTGELFF
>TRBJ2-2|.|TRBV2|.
TGTGCCAGCAGATTGGACCGGACCGGGGAGCTGTTTTTT
CASRLDRTGELFF
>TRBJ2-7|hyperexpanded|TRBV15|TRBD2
TGTGCCACCAGCAGAGGTCCTAGCGGGGCATCCTACGAGCAGTACTTC
CATSRGPSGASYEQYF
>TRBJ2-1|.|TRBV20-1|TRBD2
TGCAGTGTTAAAACCGGGACTAGCGAGCTCTTC
CSVKTGTSELF
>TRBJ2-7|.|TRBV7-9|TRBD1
TGTGCCAGCAGCTTAGTGAGACAGGGGACCCACGAGCAGTACTTC
CASSLVRQGTHEQYF
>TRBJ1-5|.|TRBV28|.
TGTGCCAGCAGTTTATTGAGTCAGCCCCAGCATTTT
CASSLLSQPQHF
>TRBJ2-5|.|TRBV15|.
TGTGCCACCAGCAGAAACCAGGGATCCCAAGAGACCCAGTACTTC
CATSRNQGSQETQYF
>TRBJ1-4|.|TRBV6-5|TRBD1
TGTGCCAGCAGCGCTGACAGGGGACCTAATGAAAAACTGTTTTTT
CASSADRGPNEKLFF
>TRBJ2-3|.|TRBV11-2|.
TGTGCCAGCAGCTTTTGGAGGGGGCGCTTAGATACGCAGTATTTT
CASSFWRGRLDTQYF
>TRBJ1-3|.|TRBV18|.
TGTGCCAGCTCGTCCGGGTCCCAAGCAGACACCATATATTTT
CASSSGSQADTIYF
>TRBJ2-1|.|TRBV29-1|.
TGCAGCGGACAGTACAATGAGCAGTTCTTC
CSGQYNEQFF
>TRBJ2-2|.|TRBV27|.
TGTGCCAGCCACGGGGAGCTCAGCACCGGGGAGCTGTTTTTT
CASHGELSTGELFF
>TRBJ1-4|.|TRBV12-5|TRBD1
TGTGCTAGTGGTTTCCGGGGGTCGACAGGGGGTTTCTTAATGGAAAAACTGTTTTTT
CASGFRGSTGGFLMEKLFF
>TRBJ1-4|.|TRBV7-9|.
TGTGCCAGCAGCCCGGGCCAGAGGGAAAAACTGTTTTTT
CASSPGQREKLFF
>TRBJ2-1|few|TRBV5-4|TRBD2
TGTGCCAGCAGCCCGGGCGGGACTAGCGGGGATGAGCAGTTCTTC
CASSPGGTSGDEQFF
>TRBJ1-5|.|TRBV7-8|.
TGTGCCAGCAGCTCTCCCGCCGGGACCCCGAGAAATCAGCCCCAGCATTTT
CASSSPAGTPRNQPQHF
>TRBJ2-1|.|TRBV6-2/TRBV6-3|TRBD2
TGTGCCAGCAGTTATCCCGGGACTATAGAGGATGAGCAGTTCTTC
CASSYPGTIEDEQFF
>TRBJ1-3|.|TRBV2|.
TGTGCCACCGGGCCGAGCTCTGGAAACACCATATATTTT
CATGPSSGNTIYF
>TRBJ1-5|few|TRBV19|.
TGTGCCAGTAGTATGAGGGATCCTTATAGCAATCAGCCCCAGCATTTT
CASSMRDPYSNQPQHF
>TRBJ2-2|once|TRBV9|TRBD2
TGTGCCAGCAGCGGCGTGACTAGCGGGAGGTTTGACACCGGGGAGCTGTTTTTT
CASSGVTSGRFDTGELFF
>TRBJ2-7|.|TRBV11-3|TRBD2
TGTGCCAGCAGCTTAGGGGGGGACTACATCTCCTACGAGCAGTACTTC
CASSLGGDYISYEQYF
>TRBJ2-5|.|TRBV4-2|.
TGTGCCAGCAGCCAAGAGGGTCCAGCGTCACAGTTAGAGACCCAGTACTTC
CASSQEGPASQLETQYF
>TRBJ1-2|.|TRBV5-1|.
TGCGCCAGCAGCTCCTACGGACAGTCTAACTATGGCTACACCTTC
CASSSYGQSNYGYTF
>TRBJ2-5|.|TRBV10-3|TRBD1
TGTGCCATCAGGCCGGGACAGGGGGGAGAGACCCAGTACTTC
CAIRPGQGGETQYF
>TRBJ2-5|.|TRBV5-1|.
TGCGCCAGCAGCCTTGGGATGGACCAAGAGACCCAGTACTTC
CASSLGMDQETQYF
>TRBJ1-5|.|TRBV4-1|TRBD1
TGCGCCAGCAGCCAAGTAGACAGGGACAGGCAGCCCCAGCATTTT
CASSQVDRDRQPQHF
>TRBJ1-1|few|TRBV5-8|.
TGTGCCAGCAGCTTGCCGGGACGGGAGAACACTGAAGCTTTCTTT
CASSLPGRENTEAFF
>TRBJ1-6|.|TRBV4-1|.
TGCGCCAGCAGCCAAGAGCGCCGACTCCGAGGAAATTCACCCCTCCACTTT
CASSQERRLRGNSPLHF
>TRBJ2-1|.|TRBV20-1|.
TGCAGTGCTCTGAGTGACAATGAGCAGTTCTTC
CSALSDNEQFF
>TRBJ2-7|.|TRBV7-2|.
TGTGCCAGCTCCACCAGGGATCGCTACGAGCAGTACTTC
CASSTRDRYEQYF
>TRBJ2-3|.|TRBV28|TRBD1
TGTGCCAGCAGACTTTCAGGGGGCTTAGATACGCAGTATTTT
CASRLSGGLDTQYF
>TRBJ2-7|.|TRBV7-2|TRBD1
TGTGCCAGCAGCTTAGCTGCGACAGGGTCGTCTACGTTCTACGAGCAGTACTTC
CASSLAATGSSTFYEQYF
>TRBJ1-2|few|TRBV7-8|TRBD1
TGTGCCAGCAGCTTAGGGGGCAGGGGGAGTAATGGCTACACCTTC
CASSLGGRGSNGYTF